The T cell receptor beta chain described here comes from a study of T cell responses to AZD1222 COVID-19 vaccine. Study at large: Second doses were pooled across both intervals (about 4 or about 12 weeks). Overall study findings and caveats: Close to half of spike-specific TCRs reportedly recognize unmutated variant regions. Samples come after the peak T cell response, not at day 14. Donors were chiefly white British, with a greater number of females, and clonal diversity was perhaps underestimated.

CDR1 SNHLY and CDR2 FYNNEI come from the germline V gene. This CDR3 region has 15 residues. Trimming left V 6 bases short and J 6 bases short, with 19 bases between. Remarks on this clone: Its matching antigen is unknown.

The table came from immunoSEQ multiplex PCR; TCRdb's copy has only in-frame clones and leaves some out. The sample records more than 100,000 clones, around 85% being singletons. Sequenced material: peripheral blood, taken on day 0 of AZD1222 vaccination. This receptor was identified in an adult in good health. J is TRBJ2-3 and V is TRBV2, with D possibly TRBD2 on 6 matching bases. The CDR3 region has the DNA TGTGCCAGCAGCGGTACTAGCCGGCGAGTGGATACGCAGTATTTT. Translating gives CASSGTSRRVDTQYF.